Each of the 22 T cell receptor beta chains below was sequenced from the same sample in a study of Graves' ophthalmopathy and Graves' hyperthyroidism. Amplified TCR beta CDR3 regions were obtained using RNA transcripts as template. HTBI primers served in a first-round RT-PCR, which a second-round multiplex PCR followed. TCRdb re-derived calls from the multiplex PCR reads in MiXCR, one entry per CDR3 protein. The sample records roughly 350,000 distinct CDR3 sequences, about a sixth being singletons. Material for sequencing was peripheral blood. These receptors originate from an adult woman with stable Graves' hyperthyroidism.

This clonotype was detected many times. The rearrangement links TRBV6-5 to TRBJ2-7, with D possibly TRBD1 on 5 matching bases. Germline CDR1 is MNHEY and CDR2 is SVGAGI. This CDR3 comprises 16 residues. The ends were cut back, 1 base at V and 3 bases at J, with 16 bases in the middle. The DNA of the CDR3 is TGTGCCAGCAGTTACTACCCGGAGACAGAGTTCTACGAGCAGTACTTC. This codes for CASSYYPETEFYEQYF.

This clonotype has at least ten counts. This chain uses TRBV7-9 with TRBJ2-7; 10 nucleotides match TRBD1. The CDR3 has 15 amino acids. Germline trimming cut 3 bases from V and 6 bases from J; bases unmatched to any gene: 8. In germline, CDR1 is SEHNR, CDR2 FQNEAQ (reference sequence). The CDR3: CASSLGDRGVFEQYF. The CDR3 bases are TGTGCCAGCAGCTTGGGGGACAGGGGAGTATTCGAGCAGTACTTC.

This clonotype was observed many times. V is TRBV9 and J is TRBJ1-5; the D is unclear. V was cut by 2 bases and J by 1 base, with 7 bases left in between. CDR3 length equals 14 residues. Germline CDR1 is SGDLS and CDR2 is YYNGEE. The CDR3 sequence: CASSVAGSNQPQHF. Written as DNA, the CDR3 is TGTGCCAGCAGCGTCGCAGGAAGCAATCAGCCCCAGCATTTT.

This clonotype was recorded many times. V is TRBV28 and J is TRBJ2-7; D not resolved. The CDR3 has 13 residues. CDR1 is MDHEN and CDR2 is SYDVKM in the germline V gene. The germline V and J ends were trimmed by 2 bases and 3 bases, with 8 bases remaining between them. CDR3 residues: CASSLKPGYEQYF. For the CDR3, the DNA is TGTGCCAGCAGTTTAAAACCTGGCTACGAGCAGTACTTC.

This clonotype was counted at least ten times. The chain couples TRBV14 to TRBJ1-1; D not certain. The germline V gene encodes CDR1 SGHDN and CDR2 FVKESK. Trimming left V 1 base short and J 1 base short, with 10 bases between. CDR3 size: 15 residues. For the CDR3, the DNA is TGTGCCAGCAGCCAAGGGGTAGGAGCGAACACTGAAGCTTTCTTT. As protein: CASSQGVGANTEAFF.

This clonotype has more than one count but fewer than ten. The V gene is TRBV7-2, the J gene TRBJ2-7; D possibly uses TRBD1 or TRBD2 (5 bases each). The CDR3 spans 15 residues. Trimming stripped 6 bases from V and 0 bases from J, with 15 bases between. Germline values: CDR1 SGHTA, CDR2 FQGNSA. The CDR3 DNA follows: TGTGCCAGCAGTGGGGGATGGAGCATCTCCTACGAGCAGTACTTC. Translation: CASSGGWSISYEQYF.

This clonotype was counted at least ten times. This chain joins TRBV6-1 and TRBJ2-7, with 11 positions matching TRBD2. CDR3 length: 16 residues. Trimming took 8 bases from V and 3 from J; bases not matched to a gene: 12. Germline V gives CDR1 MNHNS, CDR2 SASEGT. The CDR3 is CASGFVASGRYYEQYF. The CDR3 DNA sequence: TGTGCCAGCGGGTTTGTAGCTAGCGGGAGGTACTACGAGCAGTACTTC.

This clonotype was seen a few times. The CDR3 is CASGIDRDQPQHF. CDR3 sequence (DNA): TGTGCCAGTGGGATTGACCGCGATCAGCCCCAGCATTTT. The chain couples TRBV19 to TRBJ1-5; no clear D gene. V lost 8 bases to trimming and J lost 5 bases, with 13 bases between them. The CDR3 extends over 13 amino acids. CDR1 LNHDA and CDR2 SQIVND come from the germline V gene (reference sequence).

This clonotype was detected many times. The chain employs TRBV20-1 and TRBJ1-1; unclear D gene. Germline V CDR1 and CDR2: DFQATT, SNEGSKA (reference sequence). Trimming took 3 bases from V and 1 from J, leaving 6 bases between them. The CDR3 runs to 12 residues. CDR3 sequence reads: CSARGRNTEAFF. CDR3 DNA sequence: TGCAGTGCTAGGGGCAGGAACACTGAAGCTTTCTTT.

In this sample, this clonotype turned up many times. This sequence joins TRBV6-6 and TRBJ1-2, with D tentatively TRBD1 (6 bases). This CDR3 has 13 residues. V was cut by 6 bases and J by 4 bases, with 12 bases left in between. In germline, CDR1 is MNHNY, CDR2 SVGAGI (reference sequence). The CDR3 loop is CASSPQGIYGYTF. The CDR3 coding sequence is TGTGCCAGCAGCCCCCAGGGGATCTATGGCTACACCTTC.

This clonotype was detected only a few times. This rearrangement joins TRBV30 to TRBJ2-7; D gene ambiguous. V lost 0 bases, J lost 0 bases, and 9 bases lay in between. Germline V lookup: CDR1 GTSNPN, CDR2 SVGIG (reference sequence). The CDR3 is 14 amino acids. CDR3 sequence reads: CAWSVPGTSYEQYF. The CDR3 DNA follows: TGTGCCTGGAGTGTACCCGGTACCTCCTACGAGCAGTACTTC.

This chain uses TRBV18 with TRBJ1-3; D is unresolved. Trimming left V 3 bases short and J 5 bases short, with 2 bases between. From germline, CDR1 is KGHSH and CDR2 LQKENI. This CDR3 is built from 11 residues. CDR3 DNA sequence: TGTGCCAGCTCACCTCGAAACACCATATATTTT. Its translation is CASSPRNTIYF.

This clonotype has a count of ten or more. This rearrangement joins TRBV3-1 to TRBJ2-7; tentatively, D is TRBD2 (6 bases). The ends were cut back, 1 base at V and 3 bases at J, with 10 bases in the middle. Germline V gene sequence: CDR1 LGHDT, CDR2 YNNKEL (reference sequence). The CDR3 extends over 14 amino acids. The CDR3 DNA sequence: TGTGCCAGCAGCCAAGGTGCGGGGATCTACGAGCAGTACTTC. It codes for CASSQGAGIYEQYF.

Turning to this clonotype: No conserved phenylalanine or tryptophan is present at the end of the CDR3, so a read error is the likely explanation. V usage is TRBV5-1 and J usage is TRBJ2-2; 7 bases align to TRBD1. In germline, CDR1 is SGHRS, CDR2 YFSETQ. The CDR3 has 15 residues. The V and J ends lost 6 bases and 3 bases, in that order; junction bases with no gene match: 8. CDR3 loop: CASTPRQGDTGELFS. CDR3 nucleotides: TGCGCCAGCACCCCACGACAGGGCGACACCGGGGAGCTGTTTTCT.

This clonotype has at least ten counts. The chain couples TRBV28 to TRBJ1-5; no reliable D call. The CDR3 consists of 16 residues. From germline, CDR1 is MDHEN and CDR2 SYDVKM. Trimming pared 2 bases from V and 4 bases from J, leaving 15 bases between. The CDR3 nucleotides are TGTGCCAGCAGTTTAAGTTCAGGTCGTGGAAATCAGCCCCAGCATTTT. Its protein is CASSLSSGRGNQPQHF.

This clonotype was counted ten times or more. V is TRBV2 and J is TRBJ1-1; D unresolved. The CDR3 has 15 residues. Germline CDR1 and CDR2: SNHLY and FYNNEI. V lost 4 bases, J lost 3 bases, and 15 bases lay in between. In DNA, the CDR3 is TGTGCCAGCAGTGTTTTTAGAGGGTGGTACACTGAAGCTTTCTTT. It yields the protein CASSVFRGWYTEAFF. The full variable domain, completed using reference TRBV2 and TRBJ1-1, is EPEVTQTPSHQVTQMGQEVILRCVPISNHLYFYWYRQILGQKVEFLVSFYNNEISEKSEIFDDQFSVERPDGSNFTLKIRSTKLEDSAMYFCASSVFRGWYTEAFFGQGTRLTVV.

This clonotype occurred many times. The chain combines TRBV24-1 with TRBJ2-5; tentatively, D is TRBD1 (5 bases). Germline values: CDR1 KGHDR, CDR2 SFDVKD. This CDR3 is 15 amino acids long. Trimming left V 4 bases short and J 2 bases short, with 13 bases between. This CDR3 reads CATSELAGLQETQYF. The DNA for the CDR3 is TGTGCCACCAGTGAGCTTGCAGGGTTGCAAGAGACCCAGTACTTC.

In its sample, this clonotype was seen many times. The chain is built from TRBV28 and TRBJ1-1; D perhaps matches TRBD1 (6 bases). Germline lookup yields CDR1 MDHEN and CDR2 SYDVKM. The V end was cut by 3 bases, the J end by 6 bases, with 14 bases between. The CDR3 has 14 amino acids. The CDR3 region is CASSFRPGVPEAFF. The CDR3 DNA is TGTGCCAGCAGTTTTAGACCAGGGGTCCCTGAAGCTTTCTTT.

The rearrangement joins TRBV29-1 to TRBJ1-1, with D maybe TRBD1 (5 bases). This CDR3 is 12 amino acids long. Between the trimmed V and J ends, which lost 3 bases and 10 bases, there was a span of 15 bases. Germline CDR1 reads SQVTM; CDR2 reads ANQGSEA. The CDR3 DNA is TGCAGCGTTGATTTAGGGGAAAGGGGAGCTTTCTTT. Translating it yields CSVDLGERGAFF.

At least ten counts were recorded for this clonotype. The rearrangement uses TRBV29-1 and TRBJ1-5; the D is unclear. The CDR3 contains 11 residues. CDR1 SQVTM and CDR2 ANQGSEA come from the germline V gene. Trimming stripped 4 bases from V and 5 bases from J, with 6 bases between. CDR3 nucleotides: TGCAGCGTTGGTCCCGATCAGCCCCAGCATTTT. Encoded protein: CSVGPDQPQHF.

This clonotype was detected many times. V gene TRBV6-2 or TRBV6-3 combines with J gene TRBJ1-5; D call uncertain. The CDR3 has 15 residues. Trimming took 2 bases from V and 2 from J, leaving 10 bases between them. The germline CDR1 and CDR2 sequences are MNHEY and SVGEGT. The CDR3 region is CASSYESLGNQPQHF. The CDR3, as DNA: TGTGCCAGCAGTTACGAGAGTTTGGGCAATCAGCCCCAGCATTTT.

The chain joins TRBV10-3 to TRBJ1-2, with D perhaps matching TRBD1 (6 bases). V lost 5 bases, J lost 7 bases, and 11 bases lay in between. CDR3 length: 12 amino acids. Germline lookup yields CDR1 ENHRY and CDR2 SYGVKD. The CDR3 region has the DNA TGTGCCATCAGTCCACAGGGTTCTGGCTACACCTTC. Its protein is CAISPQGSGYTF.